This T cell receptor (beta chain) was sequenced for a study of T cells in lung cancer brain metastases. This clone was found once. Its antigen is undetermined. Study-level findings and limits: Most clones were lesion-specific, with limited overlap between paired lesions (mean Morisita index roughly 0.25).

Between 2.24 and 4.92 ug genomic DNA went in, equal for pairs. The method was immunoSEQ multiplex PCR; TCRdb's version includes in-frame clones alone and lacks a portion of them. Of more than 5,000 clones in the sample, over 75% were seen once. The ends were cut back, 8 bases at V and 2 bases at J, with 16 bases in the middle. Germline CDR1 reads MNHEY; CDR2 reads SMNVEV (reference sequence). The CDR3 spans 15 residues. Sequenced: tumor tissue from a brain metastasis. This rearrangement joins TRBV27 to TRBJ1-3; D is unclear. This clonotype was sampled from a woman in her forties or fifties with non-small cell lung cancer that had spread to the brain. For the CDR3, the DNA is TGTGCCAGCCGCGAATTCGGAGGCCCTGGAAACACCATATATTTT. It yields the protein CASREFGGPGNTIYF.